These T cell receptor beta chains were read from a single sample in a study of regulatory T cells in long-lasting Graves disease. TCRdb redid the calling of the multiplex PCR reads with MiXCR, one entry per CDR3 protein. The sample consists of 250,000 to 300,000 distinct CDR3 sequences, 15% to 20% of them appearing once. The data also belong to a second study, concerning T cells in Graves' hyperthyroidism and ophthalmopathy.

The specimen comprised peripheral blood mononuclear cells (PBMCs), sampled at new diagnosis, from a patient treated with antithyroid drugs. These receptors were obtained from a woman aged 25 to 39 with Graves disease. Each CDR3 is given with its conserved first and last residue. D genes are given only for firm matches. Clone sizes are given selectively: once, few, many, or a class where the clone is expanded.

TRBJ2-1 TRBD2 TRBV2 once TGTGCCAGCAGTGAACGGACTAGCGGGGGTAATGAGCAGTTCTTC CASSERTSGGNEQFF
TRBJ2-2 NA TRBV29-1 many TGCAGCGTTGAGGTGGGGATCGACACCGGGGAGCTGTTTTTT CSVEVGIDTGELFF
TRBJ2-1 NA TRBV19 many TGTGCCAGTAGTATTACAGGGCCGGGTGAGCAGTTCTTC CASSITGPGEQFF
TRBJ2-7 TRBD1 TRBV5-6 many TGTGCCAGCAGCTCTCCGGGACAGTTCTACGAGCAGTACTTC CASSSPGQFYEQYF
TRBJ2-2 NA TRBV20-1 many TGCAGTGCTAGAGATTGGCGGGCCGGGGAGCTGTTTTTT CSARDWRAGELFF
TRBJ1-1 NA TRBV9 many TGTGCCAGCAGCCCTCGTACCCGGGAAACTGAAGCTTTCTTT CASSPRTRETEAFF
TRBJ1-5 NA TRBV5-1 many TGCGCCAGCAGCTTGTCGGGAAATAGCAATCAGCCCCAGCATTTT CASSLSGNSNQPQHF
TRBJ2-5 NA TRBV19 NA TGTGCCAGTAGTACGCAGGGTGGTGGGGAGACCCAGTACTTC CASSTQGGGETQYF
TRBJ2-7 NA TRBV18 many TGTGCCAGCTCACCTCAGGGGACCTCCTACGAGCAGTACTTC CASSPQGTSYEQYF
TRBJ1-5 TRBD1 TRBV19 many TGTGCCAGTAGTTACTCGACCCCGGACAGGGACAATCAGCCCCAGCATTTT CASSYSTPDRDNQPQHF
TRBJ2-7 NA TRBV27 many TGTGCCAGCAGTCCCCACGGGGACGAGCAGTACTTC CASSPHGDEQYF
TRBJ2-2 NA TRBV7-7 NA TGTGCTAGCAGCCTAGCTTTTACTGTCGGGGAGCTGTTTTTT CASSLAFTVGELFF
TRBJ1-4 NA TRBV7-8 many TGTGCCAGCAGCCGGGACACAACTAATGAAAAACTGTTTTTT CASSRDTTNEKLFF
TRBJ1-1 TRBD1 TRBV27 many TGTGCCAGCAGTTTCAGGGGGCCAGGAACTGAAGCTTTCTTT CASSFRGPGTEAFF
TRBJ1-2 NA TRBV5-1 few TGCGCCAGCAGCTTCGCGAGGAGCGACTATGGCTACACCTTC CASSFARSDYGYTF
TRBJ2-1 TRBD2 TRBV9 NA TGTGCCAGCAGCGTTCAAACAGGTGAGGTGACTAGCGGCCGGGGTGAGCAGTTCTTC CASSVQTGEVTSGRGEQFF
TRBJ1-2 TRBD1 TRBV29-1 few TGCAGCGTTGAGGGCCCAGGGGGCGCGAACTATGGCTACACCTTC CSVEGPGGANYGYTF
TRBJ1-6 TRBD1 TRBV4-1 many TGCGCCAGCCGCAGAGGGACAGTTAATTCACCCCTCCACTTT CASRRGTVNSPLHF
TRBJ2-5 NA TRBV18 many TGTGCCAGCTCACCACAGGGGGAAGAGACCCAGTACTTC CASSPQGEETQYF
TRBJ2-1 NA TRBV18 once TGTGCCAGCTGCATCTCAAGAAGGGCCCCCAATGAGCAGTTCTTC CASCISRRAPNEQFF
TRBJ2-3 TRBD1 TRBV5-1 many TGTGCCAGCAGTCTAGACAGGGTGGGGACAGATACGCAGTATTTT CASSLDRVGTDTQYF
TRBJ2-3 NA TRBV4-2 many TGTGCCAGCAGCCAAGTTTTGACAGGCCATCCAGATACGCAGTATTTT CASSQVLTGHPDTQYF
TRBJ1-3 NA TRBV6-1 many TGTGCCAGCCAGAAGGGAACGGGAAACACCATATATTTT CASQKGTGNTIYF
TRBJ2-1 TRBD2 TRBV7-3 many TGTGCCAGCAGCTTAGCGGGGGGTGGCAATGAGCAGTTCTTC CASSLAGGGNEQFF
TRBJ2-2 NA TRBV24-1 many TGTGCCACCAGTGATGGGGCTCGGACCGGGGAGCTGTTTTTT CATSDGARTGELFF
TRBJ2-7 TRBD1 TRBV29-1 many TGCAGCGTTGAGGGCGACAGGGGCGAGCAGTACTTC CSVEGDRGEQYF
TRBJ2-3 NA TRBV20-1 many TGCAGTGCTATCCCTCGCACAGATACGCAGTATTTT CSAIPRTDTQYF
TRBJ2-2 NA TRBV10-3 many TGTGCCATCAGGCAGAGTACAGGGAGGGGGGACACCGGGGAGCTGTTTTTT CAIRQSTGRGDTGELFF
TRBJ1-5 NA TRBV7-8 once TGTGCCAGCACCACTGGACCGTATAGCAATCAGCCCCAGCATTTT CASTTGPYSNQPQHF
TRBJ2-7 NA TRBV10-2 few TGCGCCAGCAGCCCGGGGCTTTTCGGAACCTACGAGCAGTGCTTC CASSPGLFGTYEQCF
TRBJ1-4 TRBD1 TRBV5-6 many TGTGCCAGCAACCCTTCCGGACAGGGGCCTAGAGAACTGTTTTTT CASNPSGQGPRELFF
TRBJ1-3 NA TRBV2 many TGTGCCAGCAGGGGGACACAGTCGGGAAACACCATATATTTT CASRGTQSGNTIYF
TRBJ2-3 TRBD2 TRBV7-2 many TGTGCCAGCAGCTTATCGGGGCGGGGGGGCCCAGATACGCAGTATTTT CASSLSGRGGPDTQYF
TRBJ1-2 NA TRBV6-1 many TGTGCCAGCAGTAAGAGGGATTTGGGTGGCTACACCTTC CASSKRDLGGYTF
TRBJ2-3 TRBD2 TRBV20-1 many TGCAGTGCAACCGGACCTAGCGGGGGGGCCCATACGCAGTATTTT CSATGPSGGAHTQYF
TRBJ1-2 TRBD1 TRBV19 few TGTGCCAGTAGGCAGGGGGCGAAGCTTTTAGGCTACACCTTC CASRQGAKLLGYTF
TRBJ1-1 NA TRBV6-1 NA TGTGCCAGCAGCCATAAAGTTGGTGAAGCTTTCTTT CASSHKVGEAFF
TRBJ2-7 TRBD2 TRBV5-1 NA TGTGCCAGCAGCATCGGACTAGCGGGAACCTACGAGCAGTACTTC CASSIGLAGTYEQYF
TRBJ2-1 TRBD2 TRBV20-1 once TGCAGTGCTAGAGAAATAGCGGGGGGCAGGTCAGACAATGAGCAGTTCTTC CSAREIAGGRSDNEQFF
TRBJ2-1 NA TRBV6-5 many TGTGCCAGCAGTTGGGGGCGCAGCAATGAGCAGTTCTTC CASSWGRSNEQFF
TRBJ2-1 TRBD2 TRBV11-2 once TGTGCCAGCAGCATCCATAGCGGGGGGGCCAATGAGCAGTTCTTC CASSIHSGGANEQFF
TRBJ1-6 TRBD1 TRBV27 many TGTGCCAGGGAGGGACAGGGTCCCCTCCTCTATAATTCACCCCTCCACTTT CAREGQGPLLYNSPLHF
TRBJ2-5 NA TRBV4-1 few TGCGCCAGCAGCCAAGATACAAGGTTCGGAGGAGAGACCCAGTACTTC CASSQDTRFGGETQYF
TRBJ2-3 NA TRBV19 NA TGTGCCAGTAGTATAGATTTTCGGCTAAGTCGGGTGACAGATACGCAGTATTTT CASSIDFRLSRVTDTQYF
TRBJ1-2 NA TRBV6-2/TRBV6-3 many TGTGCCAGCAGGGACCTTAACTATGGCTACACCTTC CASRDLNYGYTF
TRBJ1-2 NA TRBV5-4 NA TGTGCCAGCACCGACCCACGGGGGCCTAGAGACTATGGCTACACCTTC CASTDPRGPRDYGYTF
TRBJ1-1 NA TRBV12-3/TRBV12-4 many TGTGCCAGCATTAGGGGGGAGGCTCGGGACACTGAAGCTTTCTTT CASIRGEARDTEAFF
TRBJ1-6 TRBD1 TRBV20-1 many TGCAGTGCTAGAGAGGCACAGGGGGGGAATTCACCCCTCCACTTT CSAREAQGGNSPLHF